This T cell receptor beta chain came from a study of blood T cell repertoires in COVID-19. Study details: There were acute and convalescent COVID-19 samples, and they came from the United States, Italy and Spain.

The CDR3 contains 13 residues. The germline CDR1 and CDR2 sequences are SEHNR and FQNEAQ (reference sequence). With 6 bases clipped from V and 6 bases from J, the junction kept 6 bases outside the gene matches. Sequencing was performed with immunoSEQ multiplex PCR; in TCRdb, only in-frame clones are kept and a portion is missing. The top ten clones hold 2.5% to 3% of a sample with about 350,000 clones, about 90% of them seen once. This sequence originates from a woman aged 25 to 39 who had recovered from COVID-19. J is TRBJ1-1 and V is TRBV7-9, with 8 bases aligning to TRBD1. Input material: PBMCs or T cells enriched from blood (not recorded which). CDR3 nucleotide sequence: TGTGCCAGCAGACAGGGGGATCGATCTGAAGCTTTCTTT. It specifies CASRQGDRSEAFF.